The 18 T cell receptor beta chains listed next were all sequenced from one sample in a study of blood T cell repertoires in COVID-19. The repertoire was sequenced with immunoSEQ multiplex PCR; TCRdb's copy has only in-frame clones and lacks some. The sample has roughly 290,000 clones, around 86% seen once. The sequenced sample consisted of peripheral blood. The receptors were gathered from a woman between 25 and 40 years old who had recovered from COVID-19.

The chain employs TRBV3-1 (or the pseudogene TRBV3-2) and TRBJ2-3, with 8 bases fitting TRBD2. J lost 6 bases, V lost 2 bases, and 13 bases had no gene match. The V gene's germline CDR1 is LGHDT and CDR2 YNNKEL (reference sequence). This CDR3 is built from 17 residues. Here the CDR3 reads CASSQRGPIAGKDTQYF. CDR3 in DNA: TGTGCCAGCAGCCAACGGGGACCGATAGCGGGAAAGGATACGCAGTATTTT.

J is TRBJ2-7 and V is TRBV6-6, with TRBD2 identical over 8 bases. Germline V lookup: CDR1 MNHNY, CDR2 SVGAGI (reference sequence). With V trimmed by 0 bases and J by 3 bases, 7 bases remained unmatched. The length of the CDR3 is 16 residues. The CDR3 protein is CASSYSPLAGLYEQYF. CDR3 in DNA: TGTGCCAGCAGTTACTCACCTCTAGCGGGCCTCTACGAGCAGTACTTC.

This chain connects TRBV6-1 to TRBJ1-2; 9 nucleotides line up with TRBD1. Germline CDR1 is MNHNS and CDR2 is SASEGT. The V segment lost 1 base and the J segment 6 bases; nucleotides outside the gene matches: 3. The CDR3 consists of 14 residues. The CDR3 sequence is CASSEGDRADGYTF. CDR3 in DNA: TGTGCCAGCAGTGAAGGGGACAGGGCCGATGGCTACACCTTC.

The J gene is TRBJ1-6, the V gene TRBV4-1; D unclear. Trimming shortened V by 6 bases and J by 8 bases, and 11 bases separated the two germline ends. CDR1 is MGHRA, CDR2 YSYEKL, per germline. This CDR3 is built from 13 residues. The CDR3 nucleotides read TGCGCCAGCAGACCGACAAAGGATTCACCCCTCCACTTT. It codes for CASRPTKDSPLHF.

The chain has TRBV6-5 and TRBJ2-7; maybe TRBD1 (5 bases). Trimming pared 4 bases from V and 6 bases from J, leaving 16 bases between. The CDR3 runs to 14 residues. The germline V gene encodes CDR1 MNHEY and CDR2 SVGAGI. The CDR3 sequence: CASSSVGHTGEQYF. CDR3 in DNA: TGTGCCAGCAGTTCCGTCGGACATACGGGCGAGCAGTACTTC.

The CDR3 spells CASSIQGLFYEQYF. The CDR3 coding sequence is TGTGCCAGCAGTATCCAGGGACTTTTTTACGAGCAGTACTTC. V and J are TRBV28 and TRBJ2-7, with D perhaps TRBD2 (6 bases). Trimming removed 5 bases from V and 4 bases from J, with 15 bases in between. The CDR3 is 14 residues long. Germline loops: CDR1 MDHEN, CDR2 SYDVKM.

The V and J genes are TRBV5-1 and TRBJ2-2, with 11 bases that match TRBD1. The CDR3 extends over 17 amino acids. J lost 6 bases, V lost 3 bases, and 10 bases had no gene match. Germline V gene data show CDR1 as SGHRS and CDR2 as YFSETQ. CDR3 region: CASSYGQGAPSAGELFF. Written as DNA, the CDR3 is TGCGCCAGCAGCTACGGACAGGGGGCCCCTTCGGCCGGGGAGCTGTTTTTT.

In nucleotides, the CDR3 is TGCGCCAGCAGCCAGATGGGACAGGCCTACGAGCAGTACTTC. Translating gives CASSQMGQAYEQYF. V gene TRBV4-1 combines with J gene TRBJ2-7, with 8 bases identical to TRBD1. V was pared by 3 bases and J by 2 bases, with 3 bases of the junction left unmatched. The CDR3 length is 14 residues. Germline V gene data show CDR1 as MGHRA and CDR2 as YSYEKL.

The chain uses TRBV7-8 and TRBJ1-2; D is possibly TRBD1 (6 bases). V dropped 5 bases and J dropped 1 base, with 17 bases sitting between them. This CDR3 spans 16 amino acids. Germline V CDR1 and CDR2: SGHVS, FQNEAQ. The CDR3 nucleotides are TGTGCCAGCAGCCAAAAACCCACAGGGATTAACTATGGCTACACCTTC. Translated, it gives CASSQKPTGINYGYTF. Filled out from reference TRBV7-8 and TRBJ1-2, the complete variable domain reads GAGVSQSPRYKVAKRGQDVALRCDPISGHVSLFWYQQALGQGPEFLTYFQNEAQLDKSGLPSDRFFAERPEGSVSTLKIQRTQQEDSAVYLCASSQKPTGINYGYTFGSGTRLTVV.

The V call is TRBV11-2, the J call TRBJ2-1; 7 bases align to TRBD2. CDR3 length equals 15 residues. Germline V gene data show CDR1 as SGHAT and CDR2 as FQNNGV. Trimming removed 1 base from V and 5 bases from J; junction bases left unmatched: 5. The CDR3, as DNA: TGTGCCAGCAGCTTAGGCGGGAGAAGGAACAATGAGCAGTTCTTC. This translates into CASSLGGRRNNEQFF.

This chain connects TRBV7-9 to TRBJ2-7, with a weak D call TRBD2 (5 bases). The CDR3 spans 13 residues. Trimming took off 2 bases at V and 3 bases at J, with 8 bases between the two ends. The V gene's germline CDR1 is SEHNR and CDR2 FQNEAQ (reference sequence). The DNA of the CDR3 is TGTGCCAGCAGCTTAATTACTAGCTACGAGCAGTACTTC. It specifies CASSLITSYEQYF.

In its sample, this clone was seen once. This chain connects TRBV6-5 to TRBJ2-7, with D possibly TRBD2 on 6 matching bases. Germline values: CDR1 MNHEY, CDR2 SVGAGI. This CDR3 spans 12 amino acids. V dropped 6 bases and J dropped 2 bases, with 8 bases sitting between them. CDR3 nucleotide sequence: TGTGCCAGCAGCGGGACTGCCTACGAGCAGTACTTC. Its translation is CASSGTAYEQYF.

CDR3: CAISLDRGASPLHF. The CDR3 nucleotides are TGTGCCATCAGTCTCGACAGGGGAGCTTCACCCCTCCACTTT. J is TRBJ1-6 and V is TRBV10-3, with 8 bases lining up with TRBD1. This CDR3 has 14 residues. Germline loops: CDR1 ENHRY, CDR2 SYGVKD. The trim removed 5 bases at V and 9 bases at J, leaving 6 bases unmatched.

This clone was counted once. This rearrangement joins TRBV10-3 to TRBJ1-1; maybe TRBD1 (5 bases). The CDR3 sequence is 13 residues long. V dropped 11 bases and J dropped 8 bases, with 21 bases sitting between them. The germline gives CDR1 ENHRY, CDR2 SYGVKD. Here the CDR3 reads CAAARGDYEEAFF. DNA of the CDR3: TGTGCCGCGGCGCGGGGGGATTATGAAGAAGCTTTCTTT.

V usage is TRBV7-8 and J usage is TRBJ1-3; the D is unclear. CDR1 and CDR2 (germline): SGHVS, FQNEAQ. Trimming took 6 bases from V and 0 from J, leaving 9 bases between them. This CDR3 spans 14 amino acids. CDR3 nucleotides: TGTGCCAGCAGTTTACTATACTCTGGAAACACCATATATTTT. Its protein is CASSLLYSGNTIYF.

CDR3 DNA: TGTGCCAGCTCAGGACTCGGTGGGGCCAACGTCCTGACTTTC. It is translated as CASSGLGGANVLTF. The J gene is TRBJ2-6, the V gene TRBV2, with TRBD2 as a possible D gene (5 bases). There are 14 residues in the CDR3. CDR1 and CDR2 (germline): SNHLY, FYNNEI. V shed 8 bases and J shed 3 bases, with 11 bases lying between them.

This chain connects TRBV12-2 to TRBJ2-7; the table gives TRBD1 as D, unverified against the DNA. TRBV12-2 is tagged as a pseudogene. This CDR3 is built from 17 residues. The chain's CDR3 is CASRLGQDRKSSYEQYF. The CDR3 DNA follows: TGTGCAAGTCGCTTAGGACAAGACAGGAAGAGCTCCTACGAGCAGTACTTC.

V usage is TRBV7-2 and J usage is TRBJ2-7; maybe TRBD1 (5 bases). This CDR3 spans 14 amino acids. Per the germline V gene, CDR1 is SGHTA and CDR2 is FQGNSA. V dropped 5 bases and J dropped 4 bases, with 15 bases sitting between them. The CDR3, as DNA: TGTGCCAGCAGCCTTGACAGATACACTTACGAGCAGTACTTC. Translation: CASSLDRYTYEQYF.